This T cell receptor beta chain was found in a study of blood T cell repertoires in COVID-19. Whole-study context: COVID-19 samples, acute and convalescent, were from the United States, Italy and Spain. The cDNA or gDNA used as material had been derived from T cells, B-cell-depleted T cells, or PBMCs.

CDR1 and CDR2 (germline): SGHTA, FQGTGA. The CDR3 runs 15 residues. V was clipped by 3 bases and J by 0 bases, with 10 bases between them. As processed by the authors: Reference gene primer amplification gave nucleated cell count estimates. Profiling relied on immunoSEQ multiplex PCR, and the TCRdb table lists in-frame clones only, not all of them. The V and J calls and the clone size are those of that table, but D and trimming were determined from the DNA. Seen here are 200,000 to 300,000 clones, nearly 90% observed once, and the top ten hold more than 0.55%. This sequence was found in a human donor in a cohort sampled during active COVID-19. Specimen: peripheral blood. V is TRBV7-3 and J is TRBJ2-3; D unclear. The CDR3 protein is CASSLGWASTDTQYF. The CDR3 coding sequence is TGTGCCAGCAGCTTGGGTTGGGCTAGCACAGATACGCAGTATTTT.